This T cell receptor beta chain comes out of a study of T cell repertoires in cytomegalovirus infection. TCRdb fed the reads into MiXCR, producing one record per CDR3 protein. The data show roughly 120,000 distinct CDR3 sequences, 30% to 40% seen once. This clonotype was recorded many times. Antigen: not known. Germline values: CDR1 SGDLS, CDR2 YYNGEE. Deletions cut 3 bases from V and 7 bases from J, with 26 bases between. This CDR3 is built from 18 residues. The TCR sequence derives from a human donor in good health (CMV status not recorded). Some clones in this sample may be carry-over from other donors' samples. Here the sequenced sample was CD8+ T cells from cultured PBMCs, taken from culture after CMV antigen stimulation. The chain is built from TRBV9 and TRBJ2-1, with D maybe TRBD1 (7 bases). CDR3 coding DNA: TGTGCCAGCAGCGAAAGCGGTCCCGAGGTCAGGGGGGAGAATGAGCAGTTCTTC. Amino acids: CASSESGPEVRGENEQFF.